A selection of T cell receptor beta chains follows, all from one sample in a study of beta chain features in type 1 diabetes. TCRdb keeps only in-frame clones here, not all; method: immunoSEQ multiplex PCR. The sample carries 500,000 to 650,000 clones, over 10% recorded once. Sequenced material: naive CD4+ T cells from blood. The source of these receptors is a man aged 25-40 years with type 1 diabetes. Each CDR3 is given with its conserved first and last residue. Fields, in order: J gene, clone size, V gene, D gene, CDR3 DNA, CDR3 protein. A D gene is named only where the DNA matches it firmly. The size of a clone is reported for some rows only, either as once, few or many, or as a class for expanded clones.

TRBJ2-3 few TRBV11-2 NA TGTGCCAGCAGCTTAGTGGGTGCCCTCACAGATACGCAGTATTTT CASSLVGALTDTQYF
TRBJ2-4 NA TRBV30 NA TGTGCCCACTCGCCAGGGACATCCAAAAACATTCAGTACTTC CAHSPGTSKNIQYF
TRBJ2-7 NA TRBV7-8 NA TGTGCCAGCAGCTTAGTCGGGACGGTCTTTGAGCAGTACTTC CASSLVGTVFEQYF
TRBJ1-1 NA TRBV6-5 NA TGTGCCAGCAGTTACCGAGTTTCGGGCGGAACTGAAGCTTTCTTT CASSYRVSGGTEAFF
TRBJ2-5 NA TRBV10-3 NA TGTGCCACCAAGACTGGGGAGACCCAGTACTTC CATKTGETQYF
TRBJ2-7 NA TRBV19 NA TGTGCCAGTAGTCCAACAGGGTCCTACGAGCAGTACTTC CASSPTGSYEQYF
TRBJ2-3 NA TRBV2 NA TGTGCCAGCAGCGTAGTGGGGGGCACAGATACGCAGTATTTT CASSVVGGTDTQYF
TRBJ2-5 NA TRBV5-1 NA TGCGCCAGCTCGCGAGGAGGGGGAGAGACCCAGTACTTC CASSRGGGETQYF
TRBJ1-3 NA TRBV4-3 TRBD1 TGCGCCAGCAGCCGAACAGGGGATGGTAGAAACACCATATATTTT CASSRTGDGRNTIYF
TRBJ1-3 NA TRBV20-1 NA TGCAGTGCTGGTGGAAACACCATATATTTT CSAGGNTIYF
TRBJ2-7 NA TRBV4-3 TRBD1 TGCGCCAGCAGCCAAGCACAGGGGGTATACGAGCAGTACTTC CASSQAQGVYEQYF
TRBJ2-7 few TRBV30 NA TGTGCCTGGAGTGCACAGCCTCCCTACGAGCAGTACTTC CAWSAQPPYEQYF
TRBJ2-1 NA TRBV6-6 TRBD1 TGTGCCAGCAGTTACCGGGACAGGGGATCGTTGGGGTTCTTC CASSYRDRGSLGFF
TRBJ2-2 NA TRBV6-1 NA TGTGCCAGCAGTCCCTCGGCGAGTTGGTCCGGGGAGCTGTTTTTT CASSPSASWSGELFF
TRBJ2-2 few TRBV6-4 TRBD1 TGTGCCAGCAGTGACCAGACAGGGGGAAACGCCGGGGAGCTGTTTTTT CASSDQTGGNAGELFF
TRBJ2-1 NA TRBV5-4 NA TGTGCCAGCAGCTTGGCTGGCCTAGCAGCCAATGAGCAGTTCTTC CASSLAGLAANEQFF
TRBJ2-5 NA TRBV5-1 TRBD1 TGCGCCAGCACCTGGGACAGCCCTAGAGAGACCCAGTACTTC CASTWDSPRETQYF
TRBJ2-3 NA TRBV5-4 TRBD2 TGTGCCAGCAGCTTTAAAGGACTAGCGGGGACAGATACGCAGTATTTT CASSFKGLAGTDTQYF
TRBJ2-7 NA TRBV30 NA TGTGCCTGGAACCCCGACTCCCTCTCCTACGAGCAGTACTTC CAWNPDSLSYEQYF
TRBJ1-5 NA TRBV19 NA TGTGCCATTTCAAAAAGGGGCAGGGAGGGCAATCAGCCCCAGCATTTT CAISKRGREGNQPQHF
TRBJ1-1 few TRBV5-6 NA TGTGCCAGCAGCTTGTTGAACACTGAAGCTTTCTTT CASSLLNTEAFF
TRBJ1-5 few TRBV6-1 NA TGTGCCAGCACCGAGGGGGGGAGCAATCAGCCCCAGCATTTT CASTEGGSNQPQHF
TRBJ2-7 NA TRBV7-2 NA TGTGCCAGCAGCTTAGGGGAAGGTCAATCCTACGAGCAGTACTTC CASSLGEGQSYEQYF
TRBJ2-7 few TRBV21-1 NA TGTGCCAGCAGCAAAGTAGAAGGGGACCGATGCTCCTACGAGCAGTACTTC CASSKVEGDRCSYEQYF
TRBJ2-7 NA TRBV5-1 NA TGCGCCAGCAGCTTGGCGTTGGCCGAGTACGAGCAGTACTTC CASSLALAEYEQYF
TRBJ2-2 few TRBV5-1 NA TGCGCCAGCAGCGCTACAGGGCCGAACACCGGGGAGCTGTTTTTT CASSATGPNTGELFF
TRBJ1-5 NA TRBV7-2 NA TGTGCCAGCAGCTTAGCATCCGGGCCCGGACAGCCCCAGCATTTT CASSLASGPGQPQHF
TRBJ2-7 few TRBV2 TRBD1 TGTGCCAGCAGGCCAGGGACAGATACCTACGAGCAGTACTTC CASRPGTDTYEQYF
TRBJ2-5 few TRBV7-9 NA TGTGCCAGCAGCTTAGTTTTGGGGAGCGAGACCCAGTACTTC CASSLVLGSETQYF
TRBJ1-5 few TRBV2 NA TGTGCCAGCAGGCAGGGGTGGAATCAGCCCCAGCATTTT CASRQGWNQPQHF
TRBJ2-6 few TRBV7-9 TRBD1 TGTGCCAGCAGTTTAACCGGGACAGTCTCTGGGGCCAACGTCCTGACTTTC CASSLTGTVSGANVLTF
TRBJ1-4 few TRBV6-1 NA TGTGCCAGCAGTGAGGACAGACTTAATGAAAAACTGTTTTTT CASSEDRLNEKLFF
TRBJ1-3 NA TRBV9 NA TGTGCCAGCAACTCCGGGACACCTTATTCTGGAAACACCATATATTTT CASNSGTPYSGNTIYF
TRBJ2-7 few TRBV27 TRBD2 TGTGCCTCCCGCCGGACTAGCGGGGGGGCCTACGAGCAGTACTTC CASRRTSGGAYEQYF
TRBJ2-7 NA TRBV6-5 TRBD1 TGTGCCAGCAGCTTCACCCGGACAGGAACCTACGAGCAGTACTTC CASSFTRTGTYEQYF
TRBJ1-5 NA TRBV6-5 NA TGTGCCAGCAGCTGGGGGGGGAATCAGCCCCAGCATTTT CASSWGGNQPQHF
TRBJ2-1 few TRBV5-1 TRBD1 TGCGCCAGCAGCTTAGGACAGGGCTACAATGAGCAGTTCTTC CASSLGQGYNEQFF
TRBJ1-2 NA TRBV14 NA TGTGCCAGCAGCCAAGCGGTTTCCTATGGCTACACCTTC CASSQAVSYGYTF
TRBJ1-5 NA TRBV7-9 TRBD1 TGTGCCAGCAGCCAGGGGGACAGGGGGGATCAGCCCCAGCATTTT CASSQGDRGDQPQHF
TRBJ1-1 few TRBV6-5 NA TGTGCCAGCAGTTACGGGGAGGGAGGGGGAAAAACTGAAGCTTTCTTT CASSYGEGGGKTEAFF
TRBJ2-3 NA TRBV9 NA TGTGCCAGCAGCGTAGGTTCAGGGGGGTTCGGAGATACGCAGTATTTT CASSVGSGGFGDTQYF
TRBJ1-1 few TRBV9 NA TGTGCCAGCAGCGTAGACGCAAACACTGAAGCTTTCTTT CASSVDANTEAFF
TRBJ2-5 few TRBV19 TRBD1 TGTGCCAGCCAACGGGGGACAGGACAAGAGACCCAGTACTTC CASQRGTGQETQYF
TRBJ2-4 few TRBV5-6 NA TGTGCCAGCAGCCGAGAGAGCCAGGCCAAAAACATTCAGTACTTC CASSRESQAKNIQYF
TRBJ1-5 NA TRBV2 NA TGTGCCAGCAGTGACGACAGATATCAGCCCCAGCATTTT CASSDDRYQPQHF
TRBJ1-1 few TRBV18 NA TGTGCCAGCTCACCACCGGCCAGGCAGAACACTGAAGCTTTCTTT CASSPPARQNTEAFF
TRBJ2-7 NA TRBV7-2 NA TGTGCCAGCAGCTTAGGGACTGGCTTGGAGCAGTACTTC CASSLGTGLEQYF